This T cell receptor beta chain was captured by sequencing in a study of neurological immune-mediated disorders. This clonotype was found many times. Sequencing runs each yielded over 170 million TCR-beta sequences from 15-18 subjects. TCRdb re-called the 5' RACE reads with MiXCR, one entry per CDR3 protein. The data show approximately 53,000 distinct CDR3 sequences, about 9% seen once. Noted time point: longitudinal time-point 1 (baseline). Trimming shortened V by 2 bases and J by 5 bases, and 14 bases separated the two germline ends. CDR3 size: 14 residues. Germline values: CDR1 SGHRS, CDR2 YFSETQ. Specimen: PBMCs. The receptor was derived from a middle-aged woman in good health. The chain combines TRBV5-1 with TRBJ2-7; D possibly corresponds to TRBD2 (7 bases). DNA of the CDR3: TGCGCCAGCAGCTTTGGCAGGGGAGGGGACGAGCAGTACTTC. As protein: CASSFGRGGDEQYF.